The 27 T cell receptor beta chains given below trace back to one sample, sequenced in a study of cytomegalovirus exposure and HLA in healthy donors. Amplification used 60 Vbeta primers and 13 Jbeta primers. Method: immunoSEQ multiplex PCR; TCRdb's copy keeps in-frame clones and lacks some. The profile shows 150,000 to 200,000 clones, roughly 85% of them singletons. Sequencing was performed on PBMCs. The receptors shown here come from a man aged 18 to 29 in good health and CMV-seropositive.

The CDR3 loop reads CASSLGGGTDTQYF. CDR3 in DNA: TGTGCCAGCAGCCTTGGGGGGGGCACAGATACGCAGTATTTT. The chain employs TRBV11-3 and TRBJ2-3, with 7 bases lining up with TRBD2. Germline V gene sequence: CDR1 SGHNT, CDR2 YENEEA. Unmatched junction bases numbered 3, after V lost 5 bases and J lost 1 base. The CDR3 runs 14 residues.

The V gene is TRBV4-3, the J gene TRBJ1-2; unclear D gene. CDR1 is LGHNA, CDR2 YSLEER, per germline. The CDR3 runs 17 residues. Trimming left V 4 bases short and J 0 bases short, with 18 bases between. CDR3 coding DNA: TGCGCCAGCAGCCGATCGAACGTACACGGAGCTAACTATGGCTACACCTTC. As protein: CASSRSNVHGANYGYTF.

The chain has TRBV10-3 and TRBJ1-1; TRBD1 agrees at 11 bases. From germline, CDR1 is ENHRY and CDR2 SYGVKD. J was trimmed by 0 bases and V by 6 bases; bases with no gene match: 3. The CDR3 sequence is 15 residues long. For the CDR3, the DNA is TGTGCCATCAGCGGGACAGGGGGTTTGAACACTGAAGCTTTCTTT. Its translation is CAISGTGGLNTEAFF.

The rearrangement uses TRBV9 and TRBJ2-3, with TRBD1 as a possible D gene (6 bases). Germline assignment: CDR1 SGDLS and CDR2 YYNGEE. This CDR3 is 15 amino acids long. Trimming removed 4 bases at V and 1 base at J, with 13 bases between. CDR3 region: CASSLTGWGTDTQYF. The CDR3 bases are TGTGCCAGCAGCCTCACAGGGTGGGGCACAGATACGCAGTATTTT.

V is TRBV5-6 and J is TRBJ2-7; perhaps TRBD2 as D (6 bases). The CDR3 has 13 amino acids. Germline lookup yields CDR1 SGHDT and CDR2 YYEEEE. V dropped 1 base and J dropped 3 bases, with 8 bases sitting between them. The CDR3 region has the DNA TGTGCCAGCAGCTTGTCCGGGGGCTACGAGCAGTACTTC. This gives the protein CASSLSGGYEQYF.

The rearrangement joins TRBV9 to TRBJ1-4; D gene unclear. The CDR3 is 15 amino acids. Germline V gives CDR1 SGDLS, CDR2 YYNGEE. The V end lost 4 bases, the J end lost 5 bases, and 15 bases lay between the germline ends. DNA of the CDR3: TGTGCCAGCAGCCCGCGGGCGAGTACAAATGAAAAACTGTTTTTT. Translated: CASSPRASTNEKLFF.

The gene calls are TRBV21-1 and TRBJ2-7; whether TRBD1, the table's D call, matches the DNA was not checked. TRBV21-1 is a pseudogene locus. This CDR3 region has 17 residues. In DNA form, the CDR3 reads TGTGCCAGCAGCACTCTTAAGCCGGGACAGGGGATCGGCGAGCAGTACTTC. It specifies CASSTLKPGQGIGEQYF.

The CDR3 sequence is CASSDPSAGRAYEQYF. The CDR3 DNA reads as TGTGCCAGCAGTGACCCATCAGCCGGGCGGGCCTACGAGCAGTACTTC. This rearrangement joins TRBV6-1 to TRBJ2-7; possible D gene TRBD2, 5 bases. V shed 3 bases and J shed 2 bases, with 17 bases lying between them. The CDR3 is made up of 16 amino acids. CDR1 MNHNS and CDR2 SASEGT come from the germline V gene.

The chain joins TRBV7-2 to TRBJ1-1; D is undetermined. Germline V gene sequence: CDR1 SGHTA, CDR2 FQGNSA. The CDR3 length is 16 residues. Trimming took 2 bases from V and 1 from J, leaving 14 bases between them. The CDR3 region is CASSLNRQIKNTEAFF. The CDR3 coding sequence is TGTGCCAGCAGCTTAAACCGTCAGATTAAGAACACTGAAGCTTTCTTT.

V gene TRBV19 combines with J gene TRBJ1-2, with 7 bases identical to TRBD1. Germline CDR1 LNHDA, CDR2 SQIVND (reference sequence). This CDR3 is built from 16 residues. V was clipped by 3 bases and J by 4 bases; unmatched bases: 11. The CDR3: CASSMDAYNRGYGYTF. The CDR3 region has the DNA TGTGCCAGTAGTATGGACGCCTACAACAGGGGCTATGGCTACACCTTC.

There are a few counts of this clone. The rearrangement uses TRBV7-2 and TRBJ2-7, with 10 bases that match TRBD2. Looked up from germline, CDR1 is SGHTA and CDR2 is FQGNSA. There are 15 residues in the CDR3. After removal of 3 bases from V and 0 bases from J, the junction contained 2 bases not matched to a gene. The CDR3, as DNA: TGTGCCAGCAGCTTTTTAGCGGGGGGCTCCTACGAGCAGTACTTC. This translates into CASSFLAGGSYEQYF.

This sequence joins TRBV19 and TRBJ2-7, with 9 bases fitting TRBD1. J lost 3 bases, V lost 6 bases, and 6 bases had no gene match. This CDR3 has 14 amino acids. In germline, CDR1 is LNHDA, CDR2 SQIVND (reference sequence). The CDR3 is CASRRDRASYEQYF. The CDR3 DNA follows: TGTGCCAGTAGGAGGGACAGGGCGAGCTACGAGCAGTACTTC.

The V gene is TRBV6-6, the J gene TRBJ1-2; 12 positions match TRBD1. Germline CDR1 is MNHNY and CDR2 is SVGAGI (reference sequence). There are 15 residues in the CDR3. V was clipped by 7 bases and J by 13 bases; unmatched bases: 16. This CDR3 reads CASTHIQGQGAGLTF. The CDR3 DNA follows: TGTGCCAGCACCCATATTCAGGGACAGGGGGCGGGTCTCACCTTC.

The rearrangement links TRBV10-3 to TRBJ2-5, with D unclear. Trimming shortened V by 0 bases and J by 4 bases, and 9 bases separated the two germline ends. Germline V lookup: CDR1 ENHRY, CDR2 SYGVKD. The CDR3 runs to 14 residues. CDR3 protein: CAISESDSIETQYF. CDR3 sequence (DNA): TGTGCCATCAGTGAGTCCGACTCCATAGAGACCCAGTACTTC.

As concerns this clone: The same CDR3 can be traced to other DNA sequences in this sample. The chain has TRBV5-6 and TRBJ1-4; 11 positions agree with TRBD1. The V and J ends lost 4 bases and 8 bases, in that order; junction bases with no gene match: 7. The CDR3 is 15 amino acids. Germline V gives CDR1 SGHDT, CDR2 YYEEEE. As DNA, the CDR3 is TGTGCCAGCAGCGGCGGACAGGGGGCAGGCGAAAAACTGTTTTTT. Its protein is CASSGGQGAGEKLFF.

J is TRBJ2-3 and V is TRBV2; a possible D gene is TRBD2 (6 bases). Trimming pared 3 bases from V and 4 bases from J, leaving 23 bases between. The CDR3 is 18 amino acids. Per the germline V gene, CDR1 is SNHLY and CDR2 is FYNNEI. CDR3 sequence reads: CASSDLIRRGEAPDTQYF. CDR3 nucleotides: TGTGCCAGCAGTGACCTCATAAGGCGGGGTGAGGCTCCAGATACGCAGTATTTT.

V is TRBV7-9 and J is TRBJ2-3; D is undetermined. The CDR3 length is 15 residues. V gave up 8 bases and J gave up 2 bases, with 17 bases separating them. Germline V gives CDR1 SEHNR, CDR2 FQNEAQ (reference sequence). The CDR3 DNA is TGTGCCAGCCAACCTAGATTGCTTCACACAGATACGCAGTATTTT. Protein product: CASQPRLLHTDTQYF.

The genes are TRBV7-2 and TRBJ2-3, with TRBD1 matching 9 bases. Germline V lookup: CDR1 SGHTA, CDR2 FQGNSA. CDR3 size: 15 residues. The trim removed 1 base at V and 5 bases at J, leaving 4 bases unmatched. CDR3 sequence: CASSLGDRVLDTQYF. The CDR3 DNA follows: TGTGCCAGCAGCTTAGGGGACAGGGTTTTAGATACGCAGTATTTT.

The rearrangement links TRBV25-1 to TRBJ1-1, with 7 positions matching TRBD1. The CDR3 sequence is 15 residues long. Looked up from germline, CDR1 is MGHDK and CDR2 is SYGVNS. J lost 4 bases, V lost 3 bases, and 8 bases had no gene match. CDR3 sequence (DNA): TGTGCCAGCAGTGAGACAGGGCCCTTCCCCACTGAAGCTTTCTTT. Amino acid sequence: CASSETGPFPTEAFF. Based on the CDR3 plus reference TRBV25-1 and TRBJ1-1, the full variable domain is EADIYQTPRYLVIGTGKKITLECSQTMGHDKMYWYQQDPGMELHLIHYSYGVNSTEKGDLSSESTVSRIRTEHFPLTLESARPSHTSQYLCASSETGPFPTEAFFGQGTRLTVV.

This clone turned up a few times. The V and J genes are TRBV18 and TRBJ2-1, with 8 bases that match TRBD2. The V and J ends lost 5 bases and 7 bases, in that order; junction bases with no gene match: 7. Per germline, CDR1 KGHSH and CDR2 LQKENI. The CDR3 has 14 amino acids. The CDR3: CASSLGGGRNEQFF. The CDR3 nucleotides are TGTGCCAGCTCATTGGGCGGGGGGAGAAATGAGCAGTTCTTC.

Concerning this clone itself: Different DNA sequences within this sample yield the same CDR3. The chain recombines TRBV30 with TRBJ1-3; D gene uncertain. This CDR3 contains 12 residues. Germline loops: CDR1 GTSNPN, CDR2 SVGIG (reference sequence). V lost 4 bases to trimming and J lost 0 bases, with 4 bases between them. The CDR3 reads CAWTGSGNTIYF. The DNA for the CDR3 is TGTGCCTGGACAGGCTCTGGAAACACCATATATTTT.

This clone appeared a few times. This chain's CDR3 is CSVVILAREQFF. Written as DNA, the CDR3 is TGCAGCGTCGTAATACTAGCGCGTGAGCAGTTCTTC. V and J are TRBV29-1 and TRBJ2-1; 7 nucleotides line up with TRBD2. The germline gives CDR1 SQVTM, CDR2 ANQGSEA. V shed 6 bases and J 9 bases; nucleotides not matched to a gene: 8. The CDR3 extends over 12 amino acids.

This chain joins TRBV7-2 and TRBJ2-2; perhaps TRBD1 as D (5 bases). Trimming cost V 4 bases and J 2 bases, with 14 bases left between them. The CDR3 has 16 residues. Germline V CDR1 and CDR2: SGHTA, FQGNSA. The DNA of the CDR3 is TGTGCCAGCAGCTATGTAGGGGTTCGTAACACCGGGGAGCTGTTTTTT. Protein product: CASSYVGVRNTGELFF.

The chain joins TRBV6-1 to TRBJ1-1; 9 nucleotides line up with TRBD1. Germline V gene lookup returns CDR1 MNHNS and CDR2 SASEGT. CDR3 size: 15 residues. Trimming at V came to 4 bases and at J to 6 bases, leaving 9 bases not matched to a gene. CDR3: CASSGLTGGRAEAFF. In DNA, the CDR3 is TGTGCCAGCAGTGGATTGACAGGGGGAAGGGCTGAAGCTTTCTTT.

The CDR3 coding sequence is TGTGCCAGCAGTCCCGGACAGACATATGGCTACACCTTC. This translates into CASSPGQTYGYTF. This sequence joins TRBV27 and TRBJ1-2; a possible D gene is TRBD1 (6 bases). The length of the CDR3 is 13 residues. Deletions cut 5 bases from V and 5 bases from J, with 12 bases between. CDR1 and CDR2 from the germline V gene are MNHEY and SMNVEV (reference sequence).

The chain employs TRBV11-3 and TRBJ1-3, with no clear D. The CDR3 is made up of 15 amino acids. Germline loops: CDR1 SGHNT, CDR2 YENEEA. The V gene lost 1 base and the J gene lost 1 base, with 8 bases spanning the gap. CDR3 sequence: CASSLGGKSGNTIYF. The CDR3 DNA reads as TGTGCCAGCAGCTTAGGAGGGAAGTCTGGAAACACCATATATTTT. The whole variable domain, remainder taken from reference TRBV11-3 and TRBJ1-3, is EAGVVQSPRYKIIEKKQPVAFWCNPISGHNTLYWYLQNLGQGPELLIRYENEEAVDDSQLPKDRFSAERLKGVDSTLKIQPAELGDSAVYLCASSLGGKSGNTIYFGEGSWLTVV.

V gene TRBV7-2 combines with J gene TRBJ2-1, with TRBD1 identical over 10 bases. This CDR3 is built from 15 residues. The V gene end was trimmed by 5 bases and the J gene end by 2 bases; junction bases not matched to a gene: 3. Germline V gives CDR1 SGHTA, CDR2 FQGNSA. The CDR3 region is CASSETGGTYNEQFF. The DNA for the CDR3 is TGTGCCAGCAGCGAGACAGGGGGCACCTACAATGAGCAGTTCTTC.